These T cell receptor beta chains were read from a single sample in a study of CD8+CD57+ T cells in acquired aplastic anemia. TCRdb passed the reads through MiXCR, listing each CDR3 protein once. The sample carries 250,000 to 300,000 distinct CDR3 sequences, 45% to 65% recorded once. Sequenced input: sorted CD4+, CD8+, or CD8+CD57+ T cells (not recorded which) from PBMCs. These receptor sequences come from a human donor with aplastic anemia. The CDR3 runs from the conserved cysteine through the conserved F or W. Each record gives: clone size, D gene, V gene, J gene, CDR3 DNA, CDR3 protein. The D gene is left open where the match is weak. Clone sizes are given selectively: once, few, many, or a class where the clone is expanded.

clone size: NA
D gene: NA
V gene: TRBV10-3
J gene: TRBJ2-4
CDR3 DNA: TGTGCCACCGGGGGCCCTGGGGGAAACATTCAGTACTTC
CDR3 protein: CATGGPGGNIQYF

clone size: many
D gene: TRBD1
V gene: TRBV20-1
J gene: TRBJ2-1
CDR3 DNA: TGCAGTGCTAGAGATTCCCTCCAAGACAGGGGGAATGAGCAGTTCTTC
CDR3 protein: CSARDSLQDRGNEQFF

clone size: NA
D gene: NA
V gene: TRBV9
J gene: TRBJ1-6
CDR3 DNA: TGTGCCAGCAGCGGATCGGGGGATTCGGCCCTCCACTTT
CDR3 protein: CASSGSGDSALHF

clone size: NA
D gene: NA
V gene: TRBV5-1
J gene: TRBJ2-7
CDR3 DNA: TGTGCCAGCAGCTTAGGGGCAGGGGCCCCAGTTGAGTACTTC
CDR3 protein: CASSLGAGAPVEYF

clone size: NA
D gene: TRBD1
V gene: TRBV5-6
J gene: TRBJ1-6
CDR3 DNA: TGTGCCAGCAGCGTAGGGACAGGGGGTGATTCACCCCTCCACTTT
CDR3 protein: CASSVGTGGDSPLHF

clone size: NA
D gene: TRBD1
V gene: TRBV20-1
J gene: TRBJ2-2
CDR3 DNA: TGCAGTGCTGAGGGACAGGGTCGGACCGGGGAGCTGTTTTTT
CDR3 protein: CSAEGQGRTGELFF

clone size: many
D gene: TRBD1
V gene: TRBV19
J gene: TRBJ1-4
CDR3 DNA: TGTGCCAGTAGTACACAGGGGGCGGCTAATGAAAAACTGTTTTTT
CDR3 protein: CASSTQGAANEKLFF

clone size: NA
D gene: NA
V gene: TRBV2
J gene: TRBJ1-1
CDR3 DNA: TGTGCCAGCACAGGGACGTTATTGAACACTGAAGCTTTCTTT
CDR3 protein: CASTGTLLNTEAFF

clone size: many
D gene: NA
V gene: TRBV24-1
J gene: TRBJ1-5
CDR3 DNA: TGTGCCACCAGTGATTTAGGGCAGCCCCAGCATTTT
CDR3 protein: CATSDLGQPQHF

clone size: few
D gene: NA
V gene: TRBV20-1
J gene: TRBJ2-3
CDR3 DNA: TGCAGTGCTAGAGATTCGGAGGGAACAGATACGCAGTATTTT
CDR3 protein: CSARDSEGTDTQYF

clone size: many
D gene: TRBD1
V gene: TRBV19
J gene: TRBJ1-1
CDR3 DNA: TGTGCCAGTAGTATCTTACAGGGGGACGGGCGAGCTTTCTTT
CDR3 protein: CASSILQGDGRAFF

clone size: NA
D gene: NA
V gene: TRBV12-3/TRBV12-4
J gene: TRBJ2-5
CDR3 DNA: TGTGCCAGCAGTTTAAGGCTAGCTGGGGCAGGTGAGACCCAGTACTTC
CDR3 protein: CASSLRLAGAGETQYF

clone size: once
D gene: TRBD2
V gene: TRBV7-3
J gene: TRBJ2-2
CDR3 DNA: TGTGCCAGCAGCTTAGCGGGAGGGCCGGGGACCGGGGAGCTGTTTTTT
CDR3 protein: CASSLAGGPGTGELFF

clone size: many
D gene: TRBD1
V gene: TRBV7-9
J gene: TRBJ1-1
CDR3 DNA: TGTGCCAGCAGCTTAGGACAGGGCCGATCTGAAGCTTTCTTT
CDR3 protein: CASSLGQGRSEAFF

clone size: once
D gene: NA
V gene: TRBV4-3
J gene: TRBJ1-5
CDR3 DNA: TGCGCCAGCAACCCCCTGGGTAGCAATCAGCCCCAGCATTTT
CDR3 protein: CASNPLGSNQPQHF

clone size: many
D gene: NA
V gene: TRBV7-9
J gene: TRBJ1-6
CDR3 DNA: TGTGCCAGCAGCTTGCAGGGGATCTATAATTCACCCCTCCACTTT
CDR3 protein: CASSLQGIYNSPLHF

clone size: many
D gene: TRBD2
V gene: TRBV20-1
J gene: TRBJ2-7
CDR3 DNA: TGCAGTGCTAGGGCGAGCGGGAGAGGCGAGCAGTACTTC
CDR3 protein: CSARASGRGEQYF

clone size: many
D gene: TRBD2
V gene: TRBV20-1
J gene: TRBJ2-3
CDR3 DNA: TGCAGTGCTAGAGATGCGGGCGGGAGGCCAGATACGCAGTATTTT
CDR3 protein: CSARDAGGRPDTQYF

clone size: NA
D gene: NA
V gene: TRBV2
J gene: TRBJ2-3
CDR3 DNA: TGTGCCAGCAGTCTCGACCCGGGTACGCAGTATTTT
CDR3 protein: CASSLDPGTQYF

clone size: NA
D gene: NA
V gene: TRBV24-1
J gene: TRBJ2-7
CDR3 DNA: TGTGCCACCAGTGAGACCGGGGGCAGAAAAGACTACGAGCAGTACTTC
CDR3 protein: CATSETGGRKDYEQYF

clone size: NA
D gene: NA
V gene: TRBV10-3
J gene: TRBJ2-2
CDR3 DNA: TGTGCCATCAGTGAGTGGTCAGCTAACACCGGGGAGCTGTTTTTT
CDR3 protein: CAISEWSANTGELFF

clone size: NA
D gene: NA
V gene: TRBV29-1
J gene: TRBJ2-5
CDR3 DNA: TGCAGCGCCGACCTTACGGGGAACCAAGAGGCCCAGTACTTC
CDR3 protein: CSADLTGNQEAQYF

clone size: many
D gene: TRBD2
V gene: TRBV7-8
J gene: TRBJ2-5
CDR3 DNA: TGTGCCAACACTCTGGTACTAGCGGGGGGTCAGGAGACCCAGTACTTC
CDR3 protein: CANTLVLAGGQETQYF

clone size: once
D gene: TRBD2
V gene: TRBV5-1
J gene: TRBJ2-1
CDR3 DNA: TGCGCCAGCAGCCTACACGGGACTAGCGGGGGGCAGGGGTTCTTC
CDR3 protein: CASSLHGTSGGQGFF

clone size: once
D gene: TRBD1
V gene: TRBV6-1
J gene: TRBJ2-5
CDR3 DNA: TGTGCCAGCAGTGGATGGGACAGGGCTAAGGAGACCCAGTACTTC
CDR3 protein: CASSGWDRAKETQYF

clone size: NA
D gene: TRBD1
V gene: TRBV7-2
J gene: TRBJ2-2
CDR3 DNA: TGTGCCAGCAGCTCGGGACAGGACCTCCCCGGGGAGCTGTTTTTT
CDR3 protein: CASSSGQDLPGELFF

clone size: many
D gene: NA
V gene: TRBV9
J gene: TRBJ2-2
CDR3 DNA: TGTGCCAGCAGCAGTCTCAACACCGGGGAGCTGTTTTTT
CDR3 protein: CASSSLNTGELFF

clone size: many
D gene: TRBD2
V gene: TRBV20-1
J gene: TRBJ2-1
CDR3 DNA: TGCAGTGCTAGCCGGACTAGTAGAGAGGAGCAGTTCTTC
CDR3 protein: CSASRTSREEQFF

clone size: many
D gene: TRBD1
V gene: TRBV7-9
J gene: TRBJ2-5
CDR3 DNA: TGTGCCAGCAGCCGATCCCTGGGACAGGGATACCAAGAGACCCAGTACTTC
CDR3 protein: CASSRSLGQGYQETQYF

clone size: NA
D gene: TRBD2
V gene: TRBV20-1
J gene: TRBJ2-1
CDR3 DNA: TGCAGTGCTAGAGATCCTAGCGGGGGGAAGTACAATGAGCAGTTCTTC
CDR3 protein: CSARDPSGGKYNEQFF

clone size: NA
D gene: TRBD1
V gene: TRBV20-1
J gene: TRBJ2-5
CDR3 DNA: TGCAGTGCTAGGGGACAGGGGGCCGAGACCCAGTACTTC
CDR3 protein: CSARGQGAETQYF

clone size: NA
D gene: NA
V gene: TRBV20-1
J gene: TRBJ2-2
CDR3 DNA: TGCAGTGCTAGAATATCCAGGTCGGGCGGGGAGCTGTTTTTT
CDR3 protein: CSARISRSGGELFF

clone size: few
D gene: NA
V gene: TRBV7-2
J gene: TRBJ2-2
CDR3 DNA: TGTGCCAGCAGCTTTGCGATTCCCACGAACACCGGGGAGCTGTTTTTT
CDR3 protein: CASSFAIPTNTGELFF

clone size: many
D gene: NA
V gene: TRBV6-1
J gene: TRBJ1-1
CDR3 DNA: TGTGCCAGCAGTGAGTCGAGGTCTGGAGCTTTCTTT
CDR3 protein: CASSESRSGAFF

clone size: NA
D gene: NA
V gene: TRBV25-1
J gene: TRBJ2-7
CDR3 DNA: TGTGCCAGCAGTGAAACACAGGTTAGCGCGGGCGAGCAGTACTTC
CDR3 protein: CASSETQVSAGEQYF

clone size: NA
D gene: NA
V gene: TRBV20-1
J gene: TRBJ2-5
CDR3 DNA: TGCAGTGCTAGCCCAGCTGGACAAGAGACCCAGTACTTC
CDR3 protein: CSASPAGQETQYF

clone size: many
D gene: NA
V gene: TRBV14
J gene: TRBJ1-2
CDR3 DNA: TGTGCCAGCAGCCAAGATATTGGGGACCGGGACGGTAGAGGCTACACCTTC
CDR3 protein: CASSQDIGDRDGRGYTF

clone size: many
D gene: TRBD1
V gene: TRBV10-3
J gene: TRBJ1-2
CDR3 DNA: TGTGCCATCAGTGGGGGACAGGAAAACTATGGCTACACCTTC
CDR3 protein: CAISGGQENYGYTF

clone size: many
D gene: NA
V gene: TRBV6-5
J gene: TRBJ2-7
CDR3 DNA: TGTGCCAGCAGTTACCTACGACTCGCGAGCTCCTACGAGCAGTACTTC
CDR3 protein: CASSYLRLASSYEQYF

clone size: many
D gene: TRBD1
V gene: TRBV5-1
J gene: TRBJ1-5
CDR3 DNA: TGCGCCAGCAGCTTGATCCCGGGACAGGGTGATCAGCCCCAGCATTTT
CDR3 protein: CASSLIPGQGDQPQHF

clone size: many
D gene: TRBD2
V gene: TRBV7-6
J gene: TRBJ2-1
CDR3 DNA: TGTGCCAGCAGCTTAGCGGGACTAGCGGGGGGGGAGCAGTTCTTC
CDR3 protein: CASSLAGLAGGEQFF

clone size: NA
D gene: NA
V gene: TRBV25-1
J gene: TRBJ1-1
CDR3 DNA: TGTGCCAGTACCCGTGGGGAAGCGCACACTGAAGCTTTCTTT
CDR3 protein: CASTRGEAHTEAFF

clone size: many
D gene: NA
V gene: TRBV6-5
J gene: TRBJ1-1
CDR3 DNA: TGTGCCAGCAGTTACACTGCGGGTAGGGTGGGGACTGAAGCTTTCTTT
CDR3 protein: CASSYTAGRVGTEAFF

clone size: NA
D gene: NA
V gene: TRBV2
J gene: TRBJ2-7
CDR3 DNA: TGTGCCAGCAGGGCAGGGACGTGGGAGCAGTACTTC
CDR3 protein: CASRAGTWEQYF

clone size: few
D gene: NA
V gene: TRBV19
J gene: TRBJ2-1
CDR3 DNA: TGTGCCAGTGCTGACAGATACAATGAGCAGTTCTTC
CDR3 protein: CASADRYNEQFF

clone size: NA
D gene: TRBD1
V gene: TRBV20-1
J gene: TRBJ2-2
CDR3 DNA: TGCAGTGCTAGGGGCCCCGGGACAGGCAACTCCGGGGAGCTGTTTTTT
CDR3 protein: CSARGPGTGNSGELFF

clone size: many
D gene: NA
V gene: TRBV18
J gene: TRBJ1-4
CDR3 DNA: TGTGCCAGCTCACCGGGCCAGCCTAATGAAAAACTGTTTTTT
CDR3 protein: CASSPGQPNEKLFF

clone size: NA
D gene: NA
V gene: TRBV7-6
J gene: TRBJ1-1
CDR3 DNA: TGTGCCAGCAGCCCCCGGGGGGGCAACTACACTGAAGCTTTCTTT
CDR3 protein: CASSPRGGNYTEAFF